A selection of T cell receptor beta chains follows, all from one sample in a study of shared clonotypes between healthy human individuals. Clones were sequenced by immunoSEQ multiplex PCR, and TCRdb holds only the in-frame ones, with some missing. The table includes 100,000 to 120,000 clones, around 65% detected once. Sequences were obtained from memory CD8+ T cells sorted from blood. The receptors were gathered from a woman younger than 45 in good health. Both conserved end residues are part of each CDR3. D genes are given only for firm matches. Expanded clones get a size class; other rows say once, few or many, or leave the size out.

NA	NA	TRBV7-9	TRBJ1-1	CASRLPTVNTEAFF	TGTGCCAGCAGGCTACCAACGGTGAACACTGAAGCTTTCTTT
once	NA	TRBV15	TRBJ2-3	CATSRNGGVTDTQYF	TGTGCCACCAGCAGGAACGGTGGGGTCACAGATACGCAGTATTTT
NA	TRBD2	TRBV28	TRBJ2-7	CASKKAGETSGEQYF	TGTGCCAGCAAGAAAGCGGGAGAGACCTCTGGGGAGCAGTACTTC
NA	TRBD1	TRBV9	TRBJ2-5	CASSVAGTAETQYF	TGTGCCAGCAGCGTAGCCGGGACAGCTGAGACCCAGTACTTC
NA	NA	TRBV27	TRBJ2-7	CASSPTGSSYEQYF	TGTGCCAGCAGCCCTACAGGGAGCTCCTACGAGCAGTACTTC
NA	NA	TRBV20-1	TRBJ1-5	CSAGYRQPQHF	TGCAGTGCGGGGTATCGTCAGCCCCAGCATTTT
once	NA	TRBV10-2	TRBJ2-7	CATLKVGEQYF	TGCGCCACCCTGAAGGTCGGCGAGCAGTACTTC
NA	NA	TRBV7-8	TRBJ1-6	CASSRMGGHVNSPLHF	TGTGCCAGCAGTCGGATGGGTGGGCATGTGAATTCACCCCTCCACTTT
few	TRBD1	TRBV7-9	TRBJ2-5	CASSSGTGAREQYF	TGTGCCAGCAGCTCCGGGACAGGGGCTCGGGAGCAGTACTTC
NA	NA	TRBV2	TRBJ1-1	CASNRRVGTEAFF	TGTGCCAGCAATCGCAGGGTGGGCACTGAAGCTTTCTTT
NA	TRBD1	TRBV14	TRBJ1-1	CASDTGGTEAFF	TGTGCCAGCGATACAGGGGGCACTGAAGCTTTCTTT
NA	NA	TRBV19	TRBJ1-4	CASSGWDRTNEKLFF	TGTGCCAGCTCAGGGTGGGATCGTACTAATGAAAAACTGTTTTTT
NA	TRBD2	TRBV6-4	TRBJ2-2	CASSDSTSDTGELFF	TGTGCCAGCAGTGACTCGACTAGCGACACCGGGGAGCTGTTTTTT
NA	NA	TRBV27	TRBJ2-7	CASSLFAGSSYEQYF	TGTGCCAGCAGTCTCTTCGCCGGGAGCTCCTACGAGCAGTACTTC
NA	NA	TRBV9	TRBJ2-3	CASSVAGAADTQYF	TGTGCCAGCAGCGTAGCGGGAGCGGCAGATACGCAGTATTTT
NA	NA	TRBV7-9	TRBJ2-5	CASSPRGQGQETQYF	TGTGCCAGCAGTCCCCGGGGTCAGGGTCAAGAGACCCAGTACTTC
NA	NA	TRBV6-5	TRBJ2-7	CASSYGALREQYF	TGTGCCAGCAGTTACGGGGCGTTGAGGGAGCAGTACTTC
NA	TRBD1	TRBV6-5	TRBJ2-1	CASSGTENNEQFF	TGTGCCAGCTCCGGGACAGAAAACAATGAGCAGTTCTTC
NA	TRBD1	TRBV29-1	TRBJ1-2	CSAGVIRGAPDGHYGYTF	TGCAGCGCCGGGGTCATCAGGGGGGCACCCGATGGCCACTATGGCTACACCTTC
NA	NA	TRBV29-1	TRBJ2-7	CSVGGHTIGEQYF	TGCAGCGTTGGGGGACATACTATAGGCGAGCAGTACTTC
NA	NA	TRBV27	TRBJ2-1	CASSLLVPAHEQFF	TGTGCCAGCAGTTTATTGGTCCCCGCCCATGAGCAGTTCTTC
NA	NA	TRBV27	TRBJ1-2	CASLGGPNYGYTF	TGTGCCTCCCTAGGGGGGCCGAACTATGGCTACACCTTC
NA	NA	TRBV7-9	TRBJ2-3	CASSRDADTQYF	TGTGCCAGCAGCCGAGATGCAGATACGCAGTATTTT
few	TRBD1	TRBV4-1	TRBJ1-4	CASSPLQGQGEKLFF	TGCGCCAGCAGCCCCCTCCAGGGACAGGGCGAAAAACTGTTTTTT
NA	NA	TRBV10-3	TRBJ2-7	CAISESIRRNYEQYF	TGTGCCATCAGTGAGTCTATTAGACGGAACTACGAGCAGTACTTC
once	NA	TRBV6-5	TRBJ2-6	CASSYFPGGANVLTF	TGTGCCAGCAGTTACTTTCCCGGAGGGGCCAACGTCCTGACTTTC
NA	NA	TRBV28	TRBJ1-2	CASSLWGGNYGYTF	TGTGCCAGCAGTTTATGGGGGGGTAACTATGGCTACACCTTC
NA	NA	TRBV7-2	TRBJ2-6	CASSEGGGLLFSGANVLTF	TGTGCCAGCAGCGAGGGGGGAGGACTGCTCTTCTCTGGGGCCAACGTCCTGACTTTC
NA	NA	TRBV5-6	TRBJ2-6	CASSLVSGAGANVLTF	TGTGCCAGCAGCTTGGTCAGCGGCGCAGGGGCCAACGTCCTGACTTTC
NA	NA	TRBV5-8	TRBJ2-1	CASSQGTRDWSYNEQFF	TGTGCCAGCAGTCAAGGGACCCGGGACTGGTCCTACAATGAGCAGTTCTTC
NA	NA	TRBV2	TRBJ2-7	CASLWTEVYEQYF	TGTGCCAGCTTATGGACAGAAGTCTACGAGCAGTACTTC
NA	TRBD2	TRBV5-6	TRBJ2-7	CASSLLAGGNSYEQYF	TGTGCCAGCAGCTTGTTGGCGGGAGGGAACTCCTACGAGCAGTACTTC
many	NA	TRBV25-1	TRBJ2-6	CASSSGTGKDSGANVLTF	TGTGCCAGCAGTTCCGGGACGGGAAAAGATTCTGGGGCCAACGTCCTGACTTTC
NA	NA	TRBV28	TRBJ2-2	CASVDTGELFF	TGTGCCAGCGTGGACACCGGGGAGCTGTTTTTT
many	NA	TRBV27	TRBJ2-7	CASYSSSYEQYF	TGTGCCAGCTACTCCAGCTCCTACGAGCAGTACTTC
NA	NA	TRBV4-2	TRBJ1-2	CASSQEPPGTHLSYGYTF	TGTGCCAGCAGCCAAGAGCCCCCGGGGACGCATTTGTCCTATGGCTACACCTTC
NA	NA	TRBV7-9	TRBJ2-2	CASSGGYDTGELFF	TGTGCCAGCTCCGGAGGATATGACACCGGGGAGCTGTTTTTT
NA	NA	TRBV11-2	TRBJ2-7	CASSLVGGKVYHEQYF	TGTGCCAGCAGCTTAGTCGGGGGTAAGGTTTACCACGAGCAGTACTTC
NA	NA	TRBV15	TRBJ1-5	CATSRELAGHSNQPQHF	TGTGCCACCAGCAGAGAGTTGGCGGGGCATAGCAATCAGCCCCAGCATTTT
NA	TRBD1	TRBV13	TRBJ2-3	CASSSVPGQGTDTQYF	TGTGCCAGCAGCTCCGTTCCCGGACAGGGCACAGATACGCAGTATTTT
NA	NA	TRBV5-4	TRBJ2-7	CASSFPNIHEQYF	TGTGCCAGCAGCTTCCCGAACATCCACGAGCAGTACTTC
NA	NA	TRBV25-1	TRBJ2-2	CASSVGTPNTGELFF	TGTGCCAGCAGTGTGGGAACCCCTAACACCGGGGAGCTGTTTTTT
many	TRBD2	TRBV6-1	TRBJ2-7	CASSESSSGSDEQYF	TGTGCCAGCAGTGAATCCTCTAGCGGGAGCGACGAGCAGTACTTC
NA	TRBD2	TRBV27	TRBJ2-7	CASSSGTSGYEQYF	TGTGCCAGCAGTTCCGGGACTAGCGGCTACGAGCAGTACTTC
NA	NA	TRBV27	TRBJ2-1	CASLRQGSTYNEQFF	TGTGCCAGCCTCCGCCAGGGCTCGACCTACAATGAGCAGTTCTTC
NA	NA	TRBV5-1	TRBJ1-4	CASSTAGEKLFF	TGCGCCAGCAGCACAGCAGGGGAAAAACTGTTTTTT
many	NA	TRBV6-1	TRBJ2-7	CASSEGGSYYEQYF	TGTGCCAGCAGTGAAGGCGGCAGCTACTACGAGCAGTACTTC
many	TRBD2	TRBV6-4	TRBJ2-6	CASSPQREGNGVNVLTF	TGTGCCAGCAGTCCTCAGCGGGAGGGCAATGGGGTCAACGTCCTGACTTTC
NA	NA	TRBV19	TRBJ2-7	CASSIVDGRYEQYF	TGTGCCAGTAGTATAGTCGACGGACGCTACGAGCAGTACTTC
few	TRBD1	TRBV11-2	TRBJ2-7	CASSLGTGVYEQYF	TGTGCCAGCAGCTTGGGAACAGGGGTCTACGAGCAGTACTTC
once	TRBD1	TRBV27	TRBJ2-7	CASSDGQGISAYEQYF	TGTGCCAGCAGCGATGGACAGGGTATTAGCGCCTACGAGCAGTACTTC
NA	NA	TRBV2	TRBJ2-7	CASSEGLSFGSYEQYF	TGTGCCAGCAGCGAAGGGCTATCCTTTGGTTCCTACGAGCAGTACTTC
many	NA	TRBV6-4	TRBJ2-3	CASSVSSQGTDTQYF	TGTGCCAGCAGTGTATCTAGCCAGGGAACAGATACGCAGTATTTT
NA	NA	TRBV14	TRBJ2-1	CASSQDRRGPGFYNEQFF	TGTGCCAGCAGCCAAGATAGGAGAGGGCCGGGGTTCTACAATGAGCAGTTCTTC
once	NA	TRBV28	TRBJ2-2	CASSLFGLTGELFF	TGTGCCAGCAGTTTATTCGGGCTGACCGGGGAGCTGTTTTTT
NA	NA	TRBV2	TRBJ2-5	CASSLTRQYEETQYF	TGTGCCAGCAGTTTGACCAGGCAATACGAAGAGACCCAGTACTTC